The T cell receptor beta chain described here comes from a study of CD8+ T cells in alopecia areata. Extraction of RNA preceded its reverse transcription into cDNA, which served as the sequencing template. The data were produced by immunoSEQ multiplex PCR, yet TCRdb's version contains in-frame clones alone and is incomplete. Of hundreds of thousands of clones listed, less than 80% were seen once; the top ten hold around 1.2%. Trimming stripped 1 base from V and 0 bases from J, with 11 bases between. The CDR3 is 17 amino acids. Germline loops: CDR1 SGHRS, CDR2 YFSETQ. General observations from the study: Possibly as an HLA-related effect, TCR sharing across patients appeared less clear than in mice.

About this clone: Its antigen remains unidentified.

The receptor comes from a human donor with alopecia areata. Material: CD4+ T cells sorted from blood, obtained at week 0. The J gene is TRBJ2-6, the V gene TRBV5-1, with D possibly being TRBD2 (6 bases). CDR3: CASSLRDLNSGANVLTF. CDR3 sequence (DNA): TGCGCCAGCAGCTTGCGGGACTTAAACTCTGGGGCCAACGTCCTGACTTTC.